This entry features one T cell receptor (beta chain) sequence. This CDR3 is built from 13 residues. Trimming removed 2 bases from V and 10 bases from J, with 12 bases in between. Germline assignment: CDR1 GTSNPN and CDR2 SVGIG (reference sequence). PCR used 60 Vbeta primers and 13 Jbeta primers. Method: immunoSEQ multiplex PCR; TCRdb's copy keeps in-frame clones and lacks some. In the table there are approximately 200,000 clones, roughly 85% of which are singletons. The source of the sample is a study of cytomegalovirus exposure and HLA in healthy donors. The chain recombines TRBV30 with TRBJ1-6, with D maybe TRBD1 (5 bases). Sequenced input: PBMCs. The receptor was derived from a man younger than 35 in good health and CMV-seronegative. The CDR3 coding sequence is TGTGCCTGGAGTCTACAGGATCGGTCACCCCTCCACTTT. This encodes CAWSLQDRSPLHF.